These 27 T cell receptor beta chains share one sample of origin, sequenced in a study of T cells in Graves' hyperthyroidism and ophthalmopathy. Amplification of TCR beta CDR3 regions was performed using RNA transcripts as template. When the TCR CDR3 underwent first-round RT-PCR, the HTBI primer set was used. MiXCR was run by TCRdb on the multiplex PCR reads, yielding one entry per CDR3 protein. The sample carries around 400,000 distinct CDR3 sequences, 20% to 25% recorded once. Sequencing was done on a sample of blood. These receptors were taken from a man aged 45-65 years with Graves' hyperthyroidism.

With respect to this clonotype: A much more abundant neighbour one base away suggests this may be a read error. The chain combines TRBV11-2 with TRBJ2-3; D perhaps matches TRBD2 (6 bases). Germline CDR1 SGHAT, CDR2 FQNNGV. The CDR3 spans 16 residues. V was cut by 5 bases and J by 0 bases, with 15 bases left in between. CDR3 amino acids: CASSPGSGSSTDTQYF. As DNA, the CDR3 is TGTGCCAGCAGCCCAGGGTCCGGGAGTAGCACAGATACGCAGTATTTT.

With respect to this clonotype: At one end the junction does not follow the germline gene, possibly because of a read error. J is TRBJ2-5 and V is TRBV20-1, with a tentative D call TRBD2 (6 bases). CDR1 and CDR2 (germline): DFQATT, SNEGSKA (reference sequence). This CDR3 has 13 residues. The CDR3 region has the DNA TGCAGTGCTAGAGACCCATGGGGGGAGACCCGGTACTTC. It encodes CSARDPWGETRYF.

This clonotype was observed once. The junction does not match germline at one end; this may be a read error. The CDR3 is CASSSLSGTDYEQYF. The DNA for the CDR3 is TGTGCCAGCAGCAGCCTTAGCGGGACTGATTACGAGCAGTACTTC. This chain connects TRBV4-1 to TRBJ2-7; 8 positions match TRBD2. Germline V gene lookup returns CDR1 MGHRA and CDR2 YSYEKL. This CDR3 is 15 amino acids long.

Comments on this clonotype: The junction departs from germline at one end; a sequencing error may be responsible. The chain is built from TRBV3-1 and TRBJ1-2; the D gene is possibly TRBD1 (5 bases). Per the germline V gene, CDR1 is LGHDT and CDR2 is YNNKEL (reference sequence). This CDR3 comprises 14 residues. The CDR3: CASSQSRGNYGCTF. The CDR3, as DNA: TGTGCCAGCAGCCAGTCCCGGGGGAACTATGGCTGCACCTTC.

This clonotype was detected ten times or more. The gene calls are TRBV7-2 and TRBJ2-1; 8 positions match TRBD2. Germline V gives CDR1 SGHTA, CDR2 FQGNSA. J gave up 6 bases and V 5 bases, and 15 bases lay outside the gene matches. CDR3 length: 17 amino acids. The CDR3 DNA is TGTGCCAGCAGCCCAGGCGGATGGCGGGAGGCCGGCAATGAGCAGTTCTTC. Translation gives CASSPGGWREAGNEQFF.

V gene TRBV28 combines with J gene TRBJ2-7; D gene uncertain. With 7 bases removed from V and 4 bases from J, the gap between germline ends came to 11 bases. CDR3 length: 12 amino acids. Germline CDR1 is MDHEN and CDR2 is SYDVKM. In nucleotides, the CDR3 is TGTGCCAGCACAGGAGCACTTTACGAGCAGTACTTC. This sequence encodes CASTGALYEQYF.

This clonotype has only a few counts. The CDR3 coding sequence is TGTGCCATCAGTGCTGGGATTCCAAATCAGCCCCAGCATTTT. It is translated as CAISAGIPNQPQHF. V and J are TRBV10-3 and TRBJ1-5; D is unresolved. The germline V gene has CDR1 ENHRY and CDR2 SYGVKD. Trimming cost V 4 bases and J 4 bases, with 11 bases left between them. This CDR3 contains 14 residues.

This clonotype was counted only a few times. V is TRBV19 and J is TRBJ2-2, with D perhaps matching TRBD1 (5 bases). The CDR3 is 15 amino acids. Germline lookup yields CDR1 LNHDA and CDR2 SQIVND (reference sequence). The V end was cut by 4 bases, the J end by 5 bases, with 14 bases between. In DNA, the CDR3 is TGTGCCAGTAGTAGCGTCAGGGTGGGAACCGGGGAGCTGTTTTTT. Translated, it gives CASSSVRVGTGELFF.

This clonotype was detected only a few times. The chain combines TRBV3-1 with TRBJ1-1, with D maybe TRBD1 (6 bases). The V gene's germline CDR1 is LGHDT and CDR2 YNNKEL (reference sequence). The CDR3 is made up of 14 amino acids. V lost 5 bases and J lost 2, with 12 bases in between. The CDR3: CASSWGGANTEAFF. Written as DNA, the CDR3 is TGTGCCAGCAGCTGGGGGGGGGCCAACACTGAAGCTTTCTTT.

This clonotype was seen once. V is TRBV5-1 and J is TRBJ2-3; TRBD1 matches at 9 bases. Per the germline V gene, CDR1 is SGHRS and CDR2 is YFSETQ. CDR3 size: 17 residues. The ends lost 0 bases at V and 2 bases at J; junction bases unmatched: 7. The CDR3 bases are TGCGCCAGCAGCTTGGAAGGGACAGGGTACATCACAGATACGCAGTATTTT. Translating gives CASSLEGTGYITDTQYF.

The CDR3 reads CSAREWAGDTQYF. The CDR3, as DNA: TGCAGTGCTAGAGAATGGGCAGGAGATACGCAGTATTTT. This chain uses TRBV20-1 with TRBJ2-3; D is uncertain. The V gene lost 0 bases and the J gene lost 5 bases, with 9 bases spanning the gap. From germline, CDR1 is DFQATT and CDR2 SNEGSKA (reference sequence). This CDR3 contains 13 residues.

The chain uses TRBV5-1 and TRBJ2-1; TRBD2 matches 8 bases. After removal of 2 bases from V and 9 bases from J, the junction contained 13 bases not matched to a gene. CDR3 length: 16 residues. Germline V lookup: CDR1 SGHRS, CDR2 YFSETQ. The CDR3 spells CASSFASGRLGGEQFF. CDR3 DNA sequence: TGCGCCAGCAGCTTTGCCAGCGGGAGACTTGGAGGTGAGCAGTTCTTC.

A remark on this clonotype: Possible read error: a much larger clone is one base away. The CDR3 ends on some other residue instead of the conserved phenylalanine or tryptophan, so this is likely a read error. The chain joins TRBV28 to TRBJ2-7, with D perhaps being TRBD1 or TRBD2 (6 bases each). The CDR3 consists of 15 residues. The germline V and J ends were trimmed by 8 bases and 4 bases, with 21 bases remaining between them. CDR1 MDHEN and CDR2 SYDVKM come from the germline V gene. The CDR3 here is CASRTEQGGRYEQYL. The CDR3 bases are TGTGCCAGCCGCACCGAACAGGGAGGTCGGTACGAGCAGTACCTC.

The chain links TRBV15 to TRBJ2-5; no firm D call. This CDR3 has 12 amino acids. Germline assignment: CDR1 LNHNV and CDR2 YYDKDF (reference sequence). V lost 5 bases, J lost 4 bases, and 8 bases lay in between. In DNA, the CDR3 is TGTGCCACCAGCGCCGGGTTAGAGACCCAGTACTTC. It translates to CATSAGLETQYF.

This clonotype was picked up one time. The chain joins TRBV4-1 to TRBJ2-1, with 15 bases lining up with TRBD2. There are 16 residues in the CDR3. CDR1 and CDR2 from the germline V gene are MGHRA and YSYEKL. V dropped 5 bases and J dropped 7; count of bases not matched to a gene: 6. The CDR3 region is CASSDGLAGGSNEQFF. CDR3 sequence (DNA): TGCGCCAGCAGCGACGGACTAGCGGGAGGGTCAAATGAGCAGTTCTTC.

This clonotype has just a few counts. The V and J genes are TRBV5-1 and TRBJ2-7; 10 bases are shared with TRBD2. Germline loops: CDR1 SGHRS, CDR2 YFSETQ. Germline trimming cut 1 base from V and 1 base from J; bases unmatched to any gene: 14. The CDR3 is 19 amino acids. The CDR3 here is CASSLIPLAGVLRSYEQYF. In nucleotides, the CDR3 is TGCGCCAGCAGCTTGATCCCTCTAGCGGGAGTTTTAAGATCCTACGAGCAGTACTTC.

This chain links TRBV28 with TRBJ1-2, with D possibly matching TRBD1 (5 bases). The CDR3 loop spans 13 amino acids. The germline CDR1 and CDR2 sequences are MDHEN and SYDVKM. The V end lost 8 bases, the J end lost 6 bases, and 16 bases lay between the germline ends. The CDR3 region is CASSGRGDDGYTF. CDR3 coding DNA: TGTGCCAGCTCGGGGCGCGGAGACGATGGCTACACCTTC.

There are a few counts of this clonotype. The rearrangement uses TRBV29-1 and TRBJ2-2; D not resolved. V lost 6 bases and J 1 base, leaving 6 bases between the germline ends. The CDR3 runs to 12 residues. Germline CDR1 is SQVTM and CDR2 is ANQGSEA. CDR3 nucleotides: TGCAGCGTCGGATGGAACACCGGGGAGCTGTTTTTT. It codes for CSVGWNTGELFF.

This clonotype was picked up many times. DNA of the CDR3: TGTGCCAGCAGCGATAAAGGTCCGAATGAGCAGTTCTTC. Amino acid sequence: CASSDKGPNEQFF. The V and J genes are TRBV11-2 and TRBJ2-1; D uncertain. V shed 5 bases and J shed 7 bases, with 12 bases lying between them. From germline, CDR1 is SGHAT and CDR2 FQNNGV. CDR3 length equals 13 residues.

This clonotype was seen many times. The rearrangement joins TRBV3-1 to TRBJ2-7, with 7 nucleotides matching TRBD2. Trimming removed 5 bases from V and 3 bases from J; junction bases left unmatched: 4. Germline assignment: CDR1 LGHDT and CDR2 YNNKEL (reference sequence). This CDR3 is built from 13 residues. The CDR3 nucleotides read TGTGCCAGCAGCTCCGGGGGGTACTACGAGCAGTACTTC. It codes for CASSSGGYYEQYF.

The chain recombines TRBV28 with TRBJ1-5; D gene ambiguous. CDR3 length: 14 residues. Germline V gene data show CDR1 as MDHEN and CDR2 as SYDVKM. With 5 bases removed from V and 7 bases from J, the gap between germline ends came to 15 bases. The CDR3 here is CASSPGSGYQPQHF. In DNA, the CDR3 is TGTGCCAGCAGTCCCGGATCGGGTTACCAGCCCCAGCATTTT.

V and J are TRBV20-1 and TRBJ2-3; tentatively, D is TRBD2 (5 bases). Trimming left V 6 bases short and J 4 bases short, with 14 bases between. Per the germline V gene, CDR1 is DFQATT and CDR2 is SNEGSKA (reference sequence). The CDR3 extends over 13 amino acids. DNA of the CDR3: TGCAGTGCAACGGGAAACAACGCAGATACGCAGTATTTT. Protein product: CSATGNNADTQYF.

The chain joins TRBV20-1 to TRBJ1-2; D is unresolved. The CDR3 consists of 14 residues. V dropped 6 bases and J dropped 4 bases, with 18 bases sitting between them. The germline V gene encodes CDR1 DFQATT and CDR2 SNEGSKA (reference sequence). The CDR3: CSAQTSIWGYGYTF. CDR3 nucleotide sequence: TGCAGTGCGCAGACATCTATCTGGGGCTATGGCTACACCTTC.

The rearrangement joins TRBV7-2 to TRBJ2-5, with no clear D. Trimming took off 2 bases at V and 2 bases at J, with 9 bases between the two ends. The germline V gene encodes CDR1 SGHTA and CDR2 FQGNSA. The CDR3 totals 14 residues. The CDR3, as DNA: TGTGCCAGCAGCTTAAATACCCCACAAGAGACCCAGTACTTC. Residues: CASSLNTPQETQYF.

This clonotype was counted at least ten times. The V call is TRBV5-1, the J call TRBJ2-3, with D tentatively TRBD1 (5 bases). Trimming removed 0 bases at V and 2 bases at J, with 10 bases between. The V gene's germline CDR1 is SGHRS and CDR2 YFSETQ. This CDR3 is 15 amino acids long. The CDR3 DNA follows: TGCGCCAGCAGCTTGGGGGGCCGCGACACAGATACGCAGTATTTT. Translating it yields CASSLGGRDTDTQYF.

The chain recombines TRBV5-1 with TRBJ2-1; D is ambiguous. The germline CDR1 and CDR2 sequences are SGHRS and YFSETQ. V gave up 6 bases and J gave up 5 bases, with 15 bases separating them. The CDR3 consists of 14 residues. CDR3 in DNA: TGCGCCAGCACCTGGTCCGGGCCCAACAATGAGCAGTTCTTC. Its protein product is CASTWSGPNNEQFF.

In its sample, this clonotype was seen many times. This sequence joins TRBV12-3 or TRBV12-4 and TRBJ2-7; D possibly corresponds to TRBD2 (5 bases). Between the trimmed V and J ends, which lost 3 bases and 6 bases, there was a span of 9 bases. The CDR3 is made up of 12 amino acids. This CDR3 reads CASSFYEGEQYF. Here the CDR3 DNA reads TGTGCCAGCAGTTTCTACGAGGGCGAGCAGTACTTC.